Each of the 5 T cell receptor beta chains below was sequenced from the same sample in a study of blood T cell repertoires in COVID-19. TCRdb keeps only in-frame clones here, not all; method: immunoSEQ multiplex PCR. Of under 150,000 clones listed, 90% were seen once; the top ten hold approximately 4.5%. Sequencing used peripheral blood. The receptor source for this set is a woman aged 50 to 65 with acute or convalescent COVID-19.

This chain links TRBV11-2 with TRBJ2-2; D remains ambiguous. This CDR3 contains 15 residues. Germline CDR1 is SGHAT and CDR2 is FQNNGV. V lost 7 bases to trimming and J lost 2 bases, with 14 bases between them. This CDR3 is CASIAAELNTGELFF. The CDR3 DNA is TGTGCCAGCATCGCGGCAGAACTAAACACCGGGGAGCTGTTTTTT.

V usage is TRBV19 and J usage is TRBJ2-3, with D possibly being TRBD1 (5 bases). With 2 bases removed from V and 3 bases from J, the gap between germline ends came to 6 bases. Germline V gene sequence: CDR1 LNHDA, CDR2 SQIVND (reference sequence). There are 13 residues in the CDR3. In DNA, the CDR3 is TGTGCCAGTAGTATACCAGGGACAGATACGCAGTATTTT. Protein sequence: CASSIPGTDTQYF. Filled out from reference TRBV19 and TRBJ2-3, the complete variable domain reads DGGITQSPKYLFRKEGQNVTLSCEQNLNHDAMYWYRQDPGQGLRLIYYSQIVNDFQKGDIAEGYSVSREKKESFPLTVTSAQKNPTAFYLCASSIPGTDTQYFGPGTRLTVL.

The chain employs TRBV29-1 and TRBJ1-6; unclear D gene. Looked up from germline, CDR1 is SQVTM and CDR2 is ANQGSEA. Trimming stripped 7 bases from V and 7 bases from J, with 17 bases between. The length of the CDR3 is 14 residues. This CDR3 reads CSAMGREPNSPLHF. Written as DNA, the CDR3 is TGCAGCGCCATGGGGAGGGAACCGAATTCACCCCTCCACTTT. The variable domain in full, with the rest retrieved from reference TRBV29-1 and TRBJ1-6, is SAVISQKPSRDICQRGTSLTIQCQVDSQVTMMFWYRQQPGQSLTLIATANQGSEATYESGFVIDKFPISRPNLTFSTLTVSNMSPEDSSIYLCSAMGREPNSPLHFGNGTRLTVT.

In DNA, the CDR3 is TGCGCCAGCAGCTGGGACACCACTTCACCGAGGGAGACCCAGTACTTC. It translates to CASSWDTTSPRETQYF. This rearrangement joins TRBV4-3 to TRBJ2-5; D may be TRBD1 (6 bases). Between the trimmed V and J ends, which lost 5 bases and 5 bases, there was a span of 21 bases. Germline V gene lookup returns CDR1 LGHNA and CDR2 YSLEER. There are 16 residues in the CDR3.

In nucleotides, the CDR3 is TGTGCCAGCAGTTACGGGACAGGGCCCTACGAGCAGTACTTC. Its translation is CASSYGTGPYEQYF. The V call is TRBV6-5, the J call TRBJ2-7, with 9 positions matching TRBD1. Germline V gene data show CDR1 as MNHEY and CDR2 as SVGAGI. The CDR3 length is 14 residues. V dropped 2 bases and J dropped 2; count of bases not matched to a gene: 1.